The 30 T cell receptor beta chains presented below share a single source sample, sequenced in a study of T cell responses to AZD1222 COVID-19 vaccine. Here immunoSEQ multiplex PCR was the method, and the copy in TCRdb shows in-frame clones only, minus some. The sample carries some 60,000 clones, 70% to 80% recorded once. This specimen consisted of peripheral blood, obtained 28 days after the second AZD1222 dose. These receptors were collected from an adult who received the AZD1222 COVID-19 vaccine.

This clone is medium-sized within its sample. The CDR3 DNA reads TGCGCCAGCAGTGAAGGAGGGAAAAGGAGTGGCTACACCTTC. This codes for CASSEGGKRSGYTF. V is TRBV10-2 and J is TRBJ1-2; D is uncertain. This CDR3 spans 14 amino acids. V was cut by 3 bases and J by 7 bases, with 15 bases left in between. CDR1 is WSHSY and CDR2 is SAAADI in the germline V gene.

The chain carries TRBV28 and TRBJ1-3; 8 bases align to TRBD1. The CDR3 sequence is 14 residues long. The trim removed 6 bases at V and 4 bases at J, leaving 5 bases unmatched. From germline, CDR1 is MDHEN and CDR2 SYDVKM. CDR3 region: CASSRTGSGNTIYF. In nucleotides, the CDR3 is TGTGCCAGCAGCAGGACAGGGTCGGGAAACACCATATATTTT. The full variable domain, in which reference TRBV28 and TRBJ1-3 provide the parts outside the CDR3, is DVKVTQSSRYLVKRTGEKVFLECVQDMDHENMFWYRQDPGLGLRLIYFSYDVKMKEKGDIPEGYSVSREKKERFSLILESASTNQTSMYLCASSRTGSGNTIYFGEGSWLTVV.

The CDR3 DNA reads as TGTGCCAGCAGCCCAGCAAGCGGGACAGCATTCTACGAGCAGTACTTC. It specifies CASSPASGTAFYEQYF. The chain uses TRBV7-9 and TRBJ2-7; D assignment may be TRBD1 or TRBD2 (7 bases each). Germline V lookup: CDR1 SEHNR, CDR2 FQNEAQ (reference sequence). With 5 bases removed from V and 3 bases from J, the gap between germline ends came to 20 bases. This CDR3 has 16 amino acids.

This chain links TRBV5-4 with TRBJ2-7; 9 bases are a match to TRBD1. The CDR3 totals 15 residues. The J segment lost 3 bases and the V segment lost 4 bases, leaving 8 bases of the junction unmatched. CDR1 and CDR2 (germline): SGHNT, YYREEE (reference sequence). The CDR3 protein is CASSPGQGSFYEQYF. CDR3 bases: TGTGCCAGCAGCCCCGGACAGGGGAGTTTCTACGAGCAGTACTTC.

The chain couples TRBV19 to TRBJ1-5; D is unresolved. This CDR3 is 15 amino acids long. Trimming removed 7 bases at V and 1 base at J, with 14 bases between. Per the germline V gene, CDR1 is LNHDA and CDR2 is SQIVND (reference sequence). CDR3 bases: TGTGCCAGTAACCAACTTACAGCAAGCAATCAGCCCCAGCATTTT. Protein: CASNQLTASNQPQHF.

V gene TRBV6-5 combines with J gene TRBJ1-4, with a tentative D call TRBD1 (5 bases). CDR1 MNHEY and CDR2 SVGAGI come from the germline V gene. Deletions cut 6 bases from V and 7 bases from J, with 9 bases between. This CDR3 has 12 residues. This CDR3 is CASRGVGEKLFF. CDR3 nucleotides: TGTGCCAGCAGGGGGGTTGGTGAAAAACTGTTTTTT.

The chain carries TRBV29-1 and TRBJ1-1, with TRBD1 matching 10 bases. CDR3 size: 13 residues. The V gene's germline CDR1 is SQVTM and CDR2 ANQGSEA. Losses at the gene ends were 7 bases for V and 0 bases for J; bases not matched to a gene: 2. The chain's CDR3 is CSGGQGVNTEAFF. The CDR3 DNA sequence: TGCAGCGGCGGACAGGGGGTGAACACTGAAGCTTTCTTT.

CDR3 sequence reads: CASSAQGAGEKLFF. The CDR3 DNA reads TGTGCCAGCAGCGCCCAGGGGGCTGGTGAAAAACTGTTTTTT. V is TRBV5-6 and J is TRBJ1-4; TRBD1 matches 8 bases. The trim removed 4 bases at V and 7 bases at J, leaving 6 bases unmatched. There are 14 residues in the CDR3. Germline V lookup: CDR1 SGHDT, CDR2 YYEEEE.

The rearrangement joins TRBV21-1 to TRBJ1-4. TRBV21-1 is a recognized pseudogene. The CDR3 loop spans 15 amino acids. CDR3 in DNA: TGTGCCAGCAGCAAAGCAAGGACTGGTAATGAAAAACTGTTTTTT. It codes for CASSKARTGNEKLFF.

This chain connects TRBV13 to TRBJ2-2; D is uncertain. The germline V gene has CDR1 PRHDT and CDR2 FYEKMQ (reference sequence). The CDR3 consists of 14 residues. V shed 3 bases and J shed 1 base, with 6 bases lying between them. CDR3 coding DNA: TGTGCCAGCAGCTTCCAGGAGAACACCGGGGAGCTGTTTTTT. Protein: CASSFQENTGELFF.

The gene calls are TRBV29-1 and TRBJ2-7; D is perhaps TRBD1 (6 bases). Germline V lookup: CDR1 SQVTM, CDR2 ANQGSEA. The CDR3 spans 12 residues. Between the trimmed V and J ends, which lost 5 bases and 6 bases, there was a span of 14 bases. Here the CDR3 reads CSVLQGFGEQYF. The CDR3 coding sequence is TGCAGCGTTCTCCAGGGGTTCGGCGAGCAGTACTTC.

This chain links TRBV29-1 with TRBJ2-3; the match to TRBD1 covers 8 bases. The V gene's germline CDR1 is SQVTM and CDR2 ANQGSEA. Trimming cost V 4 bases and J 1 base; bases outside gene matches: 7. The CDR3 runs to 15 residues. The CDR3 sequence is CSVVGTGAGTDTQYF. The CDR3 DNA is TGCAGCGTTGTTGGGACAGGAGCTGGCACAGATACGCAGTATTTT.

The V call is TRBV19, the J call TRBJ2-5; 10 bases map to TRBD2. Germline CDR1 reads LNHDA; CDR2 reads SQIVND (reference sequence). This CDR3 is built from 19 residues. V gave up 5 bases and J gave up 5 bases; unmatched junction bases: 20. The CDR3 sequence is CASSFLPSGGLAVGETQYF. CDR3 bases: TGTGCCAGTAGTTTCCTCCCCTCCGGCGGACTAGCGGTGGGTGAGACCCAGTACTTC.

The rearrangement joins TRBV7-2 to TRBJ2-3, with D perhaps TRBD2 (7 bases). Germline assignment: CDR1 SGHTA and CDR2 FQGNSA. Trimming pared 7 bases from V and 1 base from J, leaving 18 bases between. There are 16 residues in the CDR3. This chain's CDR3 is CASTLGGGDGTDTQYF. CDR3 coding DNA: TGTGCCAGCACCCTGGGAGGGGGGGATGGCACAGATACGCAGTATTTT.

V and J are TRBV3-1 (or the pseudogene TRBV3-2) and TRBJ2-7, with 13 bases lining up with TRBD2. This CDR3 has 14 residues. Germline assignment: CDR1 LGHDT and CDR2 YNNKEL (reference sequence). Trimming removed 4 bases from V and 7 bases from J; junction bases left unmatched: 4. The CDR3 region has the DNA TGTGCCAGCAGCCCCTCGGGACTAGCGGGGGAGCAGTACTTC. Protein sequence: CASSPSGLAGEQYF.

This rearrangement joins TRBV4-3 to TRBJ1-4; D uncertain. Trimming cost V 0 bases and J 4 bases, with 6 bases left between them. The CDR3 consists of 14 residues. Germline V gene sequence: CDR1 LGHNA, CDR2 YSLEER. CDR3 loop: CASSQELSNEKLFF. Written as DNA, the CDR3 is TGCGCCAGCAGCCAAGAACTGAGTAATGAAAAACTGTTTTTT.

The genes are TRBV11-2 and TRBJ1-1; 7 nucleotides agree with TRBD1. CDR1 and CDR2 (germline): SGHAT, FQNNGV. The CDR3 spans 12 residues. The junction had 0 bases not matched to a gene; V was cut back by 8 bases and J by 0 bases. The CDR3 is CASDRVNTEAFF. In DNA form, the CDR3 reads TGTGCCAGCGACAGGGTGAACACTGAAGCTTTCTTT.

The J gene is TRBJ1-1, the V gene TRBV29-1; D call uncertain. The CDR3 runs 12 residues. The V end was cut by 7 bases, the J end by 7 bases, with 16 bases between. Germline-derived CDR1 and CDR2 are SQVTM and ANQGSEA. CDR3 DNA: TGCAGCGCCCTATTGGGATCATATGAAGCTTTCTTT. Its translation is CSALLGSYEAFF.

This sequence joins TRBV18 and TRBJ1-1, with 8 bases identical to TRBD1. The CDR3 totals 16 residues. The V gene's germline CDR1 is KGHSH and CDR2 LQKENI. V was pared by 2 bases and J by 1 base, with 6 bases of the junction left unmatched. Here the CDR3 reads CASSPIITGGNTEAFF. Here the CDR3 DNA reads TGTGCCAGCTCACCAATAATAACAGGGGGGAACACTGAAGCTTTCTTT.

The V gene is TRBV19, the J gene TRBJ1-3, with TRBD1 as a possible D gene (5 bases). Trimming cost V 3 bases and J 2 bases, with 11 bases left between them. Per germline, CDR1 LNHDA and CDR2 SQIVND (reference sequence). The CDR3 runs 15 residues. CDR3 residues: CASSISQAAGNTIYF. The CDR3, as DNA: TGTGCCAGTAGTATCTCACAGGCCGCTGGAAACACCATATATTTT.

The table lists this clone with a few counts. The chain uses TRBV3-1 (or the pseudogene TRBV3-2) and TRBJ1-2; D not certain. The V and J ends lost 3 bases and 0 bases respectively, with 8 bases between them. The germline CDR1 and CDR2 sequences are LGHDT and YNNKEL (reference sequence). The CDR3 consists of 14 residues. The DNA of the CDR3 is TGTGCCAGCAGCCACGGGAGTGCTAACTATGGCTACACCTTC. Translation gives CASSHGSANYGYTF.

The chain is built from TRBV5-1 and TRBJ2-3; TRBD2 aligns across 13 bases. Losses at the gene ends were 2 bases for V and 3 bases for J; bases not matched to a gene: 3. The CDR3 is made up of 16 amino acids. The germline V gene has CDR1 SGHRS and CDR2 YFSETQ. CDR3 protein: CASSFGTSGETDTQYF. CDR3 coding DNA: TGCGCCAGCAGCTTCGGGACTAGCGGGGAAACAGATACGCAGTATTTT.

V and J are TRBV28 and TRBJ2-5; D remains ambiguous. Germline CDR1 reads MDHEN; CDR2 reads SYDVKM. The CDR3 contains 12 residues. Trimming stripped 5 bases from V and 4 bases from J, with 8 bases between. The CDR3 is CASSHARETQYF. The CDR3 DNA reads as TGTGCCAGCAGTCACGCCCGAGAGACCCAGTACTTC.

V usage is TRBV19 and J usage is TRBJ1-1; TRBD1 is a possible D gene (6 bases). V was shortened by 6 bases and J by 0 bases, with 14 bases between the two germline ends. The CDR3 extends over 15 amino acids. Germline lookup yields CDR1 LNHDA and CDR2 SQIVND (reference sequence). CDR3 protein: CASSQSTGLNTEAFF. In DNA form, the CDR3 reads TGTGCCAGTAGCCAATCGACAGGCCTGAACACTGAAGCTTTCTTT.

This clone showed up just once. The DNA of the CDR3 is TGTGCCAGCGGTGAGACTAGCGGGGGTGAGCAGTTCTTC. Protein product: CASGETSGGEQFF. V is TRBV28 and J is TRBJ2-1; 12 bases agree with TRBD2. Germline assignment: CDR1 MDHEN and CDR2 SYDVKM. V lost 8 bases and J lost 9; bases outside the gene matches: 5. This CDR3 region has 13 residues.

The V and J genes are TRBV3-1 (or the pseudogene TRBV3-2) and TRBJ2-5, with D tentatively TRBD2 (6 bases). Germline values: CDR1 LGHDT, CDR2 YNNKEL (reference sequence). The CDR3 spans 13 residues. Between the trimmed V and J ends, which lost 4 bases and 5 bases, there was a span of 11 bases. The CDR3 sequence is CASSPGLGETQYF. The CDR3 region has the DNA TGTGCCAGCAGCCCGGGACTGGGGGAGACCCAGTACTTC.

The chain joins TRBV27 to TRBJ2-7, with 11 bases matching TRBD2. V was pared by 1 base and J by 5 bases, with 4 bases of the junction left unmatched. The CDR3 runs 15 residues. Germline V gives CDR1 MNHEY, CDR2 SMNVEV (reference sequence). The CDR3 loop reads CASSLLGTSGNEQYF. In nucleotides, the CDR3 is TGTGCCAGCAGTTTATTGGGGACTAGCGGAAACGAGCAGTACTTC.

The V call is TRBV12-5, the J call TRBJ2-3; D unresolved. Germline CDR1 is LGHNT and CDR2 is FRNRAP. This CDR3 comprises 12 residues. The ends were cut back, 1 base at V and 8 bases at J, with 7 bases in the middle. CDR3 residues: CASGLGPGTQYF. As DNA, the CDR3 is TGTGCTAGTGGTTTGGGACCAGGTACGCAGTATTTT. Full variable domain (missing parts from reference TRBV12-5 and TRBJ2-3): DARVTQTPRHKVTEMGQEVTMRCQPILGHNTVFWYRQTMMQGLELLAYFRNRAPLDDSGMPKDRFSAEMPDATLATLKIQPSEPRDSAVYFCASGLGPGTQYFGPGTRLTVL.

The sample holds one count of this clone. This chain joins TRBV4-1 and TRBJ1-4; the D gene is possibly TRBD1 (5 bases). The CDR3 sequence is 16 residues long. The ends were cut back, 0 bases at V and 3 bases at J, with 11 bases in the middle. Germline V gene lookup returns CDR1 MGHRA and CDR2 YSYEKL. CDR3 in DNA: TGCGCCAGCAGCCAAGACATGGGGGAAGCTAATGAAAAACTGTTTTTT. Protein: CASSQDMGEANEKLFF.

In its sample, this clone was seen once. The chain joins TRBV7-9 to TRBJ1-1; D might be TRBD1 (5 bases). From germline, CDR1 is SEHNR and CDR2 FQNEAQ (reference sequence). The V end was cut by 1 base, the J end by 2 bases, with 17 bases between. The CDR3 sequence is 17 residues long. The CDR3 is CASSLGGGAPFNTEAFF. The CDR3, as DNA: TGTGCCAGCAGCTTAGGTGGCGGGGCTCCCTTTAACACTGAAGCTTTCTTT.